The 28 T cell receptor beta chains given below trace back to one sample, sequenced in a study of regulatory T cells in long-lasting Graves disease. CDR3-region Arm-PCR and iRepertoire HTBI primers produced the TCR beta libraries. TCRdb re-derived calls from the multiplex PCR reads in MiXCR, one entry per CDR3 protein. The sample has roughly 520,000 distinct CDR3 sequences, 12% seen once. Noted time point: newly diagnosed GD, antithyroid drugs for less than 3 months. From PBMCs, RNA was extracted and then used to make the TCR library. The sample was also reused in another study, on T cells in Graves' hyperthyroidism and ophthalmopathy.

Sequenced material: peripheral blood mononuclear cells (PBMCs), taken at new diagnosis, from a patient treated with antithyroid drugs. All receptors come from a woman aged 25 to 45 with Graves disease.

J is TRBJ2-1 and V is TRBV9; no clear D gene. The CDR3 is 16 residues long. Germline-derived CDR1 and CDR2 are SGDLS and YYNGEE. Trimming shortened V by 0 bases and J by 0 bases, and 10 bases separated the two germline ends. This CDR3 reads CASSVGAYHSYNEQFF. For the CDR3, the DNA is TGTGCCAGCAGCGTAGGGGCCTACCACTCCTACAATGAGCAGTTCTTC.

The chain links TRBV3-1 to TRBJ2-7; no definite D call. The CDR3 has 12 amino acids. Per germline, CDR1 LGHDT and CDR2 YNNKEL (reference sequence). V gave up 4 bases and J gave up 4 bases, with 8 bases separating them. CDR3 nucleotides: TGTGCCAGCAGCCGGTATAGTTACGAGCAGTACTTC. Its protein is CASSRYSYEQYF.

The chain links TRBV28 to TRBJ1-2, with 9 bases matching TRBD1. CDR1 is MDHEN, CDR2 SYDVKM, per germline. The CDR3 is 17 amino acids. After removal of 5 bases from V and 4 bases from J, the junction contained 14 bases not matched to a gene. The CDR3 loop reads CASSATGGKRGPYGYTF. CDR3 coding DNA: TGTGCCAGCAGTGCTACAGGGGGCAAAAGGGGGCCCTATGGCTACACCTTC.

This clonotype was seen ten or more times. V and J are TRBV11-2 and TRBJ2-7; TRBD2 matches 7 bases. Germline loops: CDR1 SGHAT, CDR2 FQNNGV. J lost 8 bases, V lost 2 bases, and 12 bases had no gene match. The CDR3 runs 15 residues. The DNA for the CDR3 is TGTGCCAGCAGCTTAACCCGGGACTACATCAGGAAGCAGTACTTC. Translated: CASSLTRDYIRKQYF.

The sample holds many counts of this clonotype. CDR3 sequence reads: CASMRRTSDYNEQFF. Written as DNA, the CDR3 is TGTGCCAGCATGCGGCGGACTAGTGATTACAATGAGCAGTTCTTC. The V and J genes are TRBV2 and TRBJ2-1, with 7 bases aligning to TRBD2. The CDR3 is 15 residues long. V shed 7 bases, J shed 4 bases, and the junction held 10 bases outside the gene matches. Per the germline V gene, CDR1 is SNHLY and CDR2 is FYNNEI. The entire variable domain, with the rest obtained from reference TRBV2 and TRBJ2-1, is as follows: EPEVTQTPSHQVTQMGQEVILRCVPISNHLYFYWYRQILGQKVEFLVSFYNNEISEKSEIFDDQFSVERPDGSNFTLKIRSTKLEDSAMYFCASMRRTSDYNEQFFGPGTRLTVL.

This clonotype was recorded many times. The rearrangement uses TRBV4-3 and TRBJ1-6; D is uncertain. The ends were cut back, 1 base at V and 9 bases at J, with 13 bases in the middle. The CDR3 covers 15 residues. Looked up from germline, CDR1 is LGHNA and CDR2 is YSLEER. CDR3 DNA sequence: TGCGCCAGCAGCCAAGGCCCGTCAAGCGGTTCACCCCTCCACTTT. This gives the protein CASSQGPSSGSPLHF.

This clonotype was found many times. The chain employs TRBV20-1 and TRBJ2-5; 9 bases are a match to TRBD2. Losses at the gene ends were 6 bases for V and 4 bases for J; bases not matched to a gene: 6. CDR1 is DFQATT, CDR2 SNEGSKA, per germline (reference sequence). This CDR3 has 13 amino acids. Here the CDR3 DNA reads TGCAGTGCCGCGGGAGGGCCAGGAGAGACCCAGTACTTC. Residues: CSAAGGPGETQYF.

This clonotype has a count of ten or more. The chain uses TRBV28 and TRBJ2-3; the D is unclear. The CDR3 has 15 amino acids. Germline CDR1 is MDHEN and CDR2 is SYDVKM. V was clipped by 5 bases and J by 5 bases, with 17 bases between them. The DNA for the CDR3 is TGTGCCAGCAGTCGATCTAGGAACCTCAAAGATACGCAGTATTTT. Translation: CASSRSRNLKDTQYF.

In its sample, this clonotype was seen many times. Here the CDR3 DNA reads TGTGCCAGCAGCCGAAATATGGAAGTGCAGTTCTTC. This gives the protein CASSRNMEVQFF. V usage is TRBV11-2 and J usage is TRBJ2-1; no clear D gene. The V gene lost 5 bases and the J gene lost 12 bases, with 14 bases spanning the gap. The CDR3 has 12 amino acids. CDR1 and CDR2 from the germline V gene are SGHAT and FQNNGV.

This rearrangement joins TRBV19 to TRBJ2-2; D is ambiguous. With 8 bases removed from V and 1 base from J, the gap between germline ends came to 23 bases. The germline V gene encodes CDR1 LNHDA and CDR2 SQIVND (reference sequence). This CDR3 comprises 18 residues. The CDR3 protein is CASRIWSAVRENTGELFF. The CDR3, as DNA: TGTGCCAGTCGGATCTGGTCGGCGGTGAGAGAGAACACCGGGGAGCTGTTTTTT.

This clonotype came up many times. V and J are TRBV30 and TRBJ2-6; unclear D gene. The length of the CDR3 is 14 residues. CDR1 and CDR2 (germline): GTSNPN, SVGIG (reference sequence). V lost 2 bases to trimming and J lost 0 bases, with 5 bases between them. DNA of the CDR3: TGTGCCTGGAGTTACAACTCTGGGGCCAACGTCCTGACTTTC. It yields the protein CAWSYNSGANVLTF.

The gene calls are TRBV5-8 and TRBJ2-2, with 8 nucleotides matching TRBD2. J gave up 7 bases and V 4 bases, and 12 bases lay outside the gene matches. CDR1 SGHTS and CDR2 YDEGEE come from the germline V gene. CDR3 length equals 16 residues. The CDR3 DNA reads TGTGCCAGCAGCCCCCAGCCGGGGGGGCATAACGGGGAGCTGTTTTTT. This encodes CASSPQPGGHNGELFF.

V and J are TRBV20-1 and TRBJ1-5, with 11 bases that match TRBD1. Trimming cost V 1 base and J 12 bases; bases outside gene matches: 8. The germline V gene has CDR1 DFQATT and CDR2 SNEGSKA (reference sequence). The CDR3 is made up of 14 amino acids. CDR3 sequence reads: CSARGLGQGELQHF. For the CDR3, the DNA is TGCAGTGCTAGAGGTCTGGGACAGGGGGAACTCCAGCATTTT.

This clonotype came up a few times. This chain connects TRBV18 to TRBJ1-4; 7 bases map to TRBD1. Germline V lookup: CDR1 KGHSH, CDR2 LQKENI. The CDR3 sequence is 15 residues long. Trimming at V came to 0 bases and at J to 4 bases, leaving 2 bases not matched to a gene. The CDR3 here is CASSPPGQLNEKLFF. DNA of the CDR3: TGTGCCAGCTCACCACCGGGACAGCTTAATGAAAAACTGTTTTTT. Supplemented by reference TRBV18 and TRBJ1-4, the full variable domain reads NAGVMQNPRHLVRRRGQEARLRCSPMKGHSHVYWYRQLPEEGLKFMVYLQKENIIDESGMPKERFSAEFPKEGPSILRIQQVVRGDSAAYFCASSPPGQLNEKLFFGSGTQLSVL.

This clonotype has a handful of counts. CDR3: CASTQAGGPTGLFF. The CDR3, as DNA: TGTGCCAGCACGCAAGCGGGAGGGCCGACTGGGCTGTTTTTT. The chain joins TRBV25-1 to TRBJ2-2; 10 bases map to TRBD2. There are 14 residues in the CDR3. V shed 7 bases, J shed 13 bases, and the junction held 12 bases outside the gene matches. The germline V gene encodes CDR1 MGHDK and CDR2 SYGVNS.

This clonotype was observed many times. V gene TRBV11-2 combines with J gene TRBJ2-1; D is uncertain. Trimming cost V 7 bases and J 4 bases, with 14 bases left between them. Germline V gene lookup returns CDR1 SGHAT and CDR2 FQNNGV. The CDR3 has 14 amino acids. CDR3 nucleotides: TGTGCCAGCACGGTTAGAGTTCCTTACAATGAGCAGTTCTTC. Translation gives CASTVRVPYNEQFF.

The chain couples TRBV7-9 to TRBJ2-3, with D perhaps assigned TRBD1 or TRBD2 (6 bases each). The CDR3 contains 17 residues. In germline, CDR1 is SEHNR, CDR2 FQNEAQ (reference sequence). Trimming pared 1 base from V and 0 bases from J, leaving 14 bases between. CDR3 DNA sequence: TGTGCCAGCAGCTTAGTATGGGGGGACAATAGCACAGATACGCAGTATTTT. Protein product: CASSLVWGDNSTDTQYF.

CDR3 sequence (DNA): TGCGCCAGCAGCCCCGACGGTCCTTCCTACGAGCAGTACTTC. It translates to CASSPDGPSYEQYF. The J gene is TRBJ2-7, the V gene TRBV4-3, with D unresolved. The CDR3 totals 14 residues. CDR1 LGHNA and CDR2 YSLEER come from the germline V gene. V shed 4 bases and J shed 1 base, with 11 bases lying between them.

This clonotype was picked up many times. The chain is built from TRBV5-1 and TRBJ2-2; 10 bases are shared with TRBD2. The V segment lost 4 bases and the J segment 5 bases; nucleotides outside the gene matches: 11. The CDR3 length is 17 residues. Germline V gene data show CDR1 as SGHRS and CDR2 as YFSETQ. DNA of the CDR3: TGCGCCAGCAGCCAGGGTAGCGGGAGGCCAATTACCGGGGAGCTGTTTTTT. It specifies CASSQGSGRPITGELFF.

The sample holds a few counts of this clonotype. The V call is TRBV4-1, the J call TRBJ2-7, with 7 bases that match TRBD2. The V segment lost 3 bases and the J segment 6 bases; nucleotides outside the gene matches: 11. Germline values: CDR1 MGHRA, CDR2 YSYEKL. The length of the CDR3 is 15 residues. CDR3 loop: CASSQVGGTSIEQYF. CDR3 bases: TGCGCCAGCAGCCAGGTGGGGGGGACCTCGATCGAGCAGTACTTC.

This clonotype was seen repeatedly, ten times or more. V and J are TRBV20-1 and TRBJ1-2; D gene ambiguous. Trimming removed 0 bases at V and 0 bases at J, with 14 bases between. This CDR3 contains 16 residues. Germline values: CDR1 DFQATT, CDR2 SNEGSKA (reference sequence). This CDR3 reads CSARDRVKTSNYGYTF. In DNA form, the CDR3 reads TGCAGTGCTAGAGATAGGGTAAAGACTTCTAACTATGGCTACACCTTC.

A few counts support this clonotype. The chain joins TRBV18 to TRBJ1-2; possible D gene TRBD1, 5 bases. V was clipped by 5 bases and J by 7 bases, with 20 bases between them. CDR3 length: 15 residues. CDR1 and CDR2 from the germline V gene are KGHSH and LQKENI. CDR3 residues: CASSASGTEAGGYTF. The CDR3 DNA reads TGTGCCAGCTCAGCCTCCGGGACTGAAGCAGGTGGCTACACCTTC.

J is TRBJ1-2 and V is TRBV7-9; TRBD1 aligns across 8 bases. CDR3 length: 15 amino acids. The V gene end was trimmed by 1 base and the J gene end by 1 base; junction bases not matched to a gene: 2. Germline assignment: CDR1 SEHNR and CDR2 FQNEAQ (reference sequence). DNA of the CDR3: TGTGCCAGCAGCTTAGGACAGGGGCATAACTATGGCTACACCTTC. Protein sequence: CASSLGQGHNYGYTF.

This chain uses TRBV5-5 with TRBJ2-5, with a weak D call TRBD2 (6 bases). The V end lost 8 bases, the J end lost 5 bases, and 10 bases lay between the germline ends. CDR1 is SGHKS and CDR2 is YYEKEE in the germline V gene (reference sequence). The length of the CDR3 is 11 residues. In DNA form, the CDR3 reads TGTGCCAGTGGGGGGTGGGAGACCCAGTACTTC. It is translated as CASGGWETQYF.

In its sample, this clonotype was seen many times. The chain carries TRBV27 and TRBJ2-7; 8 bases align to TRBD2. J lost 2 bases, V lost 6 bases, and 9 bases had no gene match. Per germline, CDR1 MNHEY and CDR2 SMNVEV (reference sequence). This CDR3 spans 15 amino acids. The CDR3 region has the DNA TGTGCCAGCAGCCATACAGCGGGAGTTGCCTACGAGCAGTACTTC. Its translation is CASSHTAGVAYEQYF.

Details on this clonotype: A much larger clone sits a single nucleotide away, making a read error possible. Because it lacks the conserved phenylalanine or tryptophan at the end, this CDR3 is likely a read error. The rearrangement uses TRBV28 and TRBJ1-1; unclear D gene. Germline V CDR1 and CDR2: MDHEN, SYDVKM. The V end lost 4 bases, the J end lost 4 bases, and 4 bases lay between the germline ends. The CDR3 runs 11 residues. The CDR3 DNA is TGTGCCAGCAGTTCCATCACTGAAGCTTTCTCT. This gives the protein CASSSITEAFS.

J is TRBJ2-5 and V is TRBV6-5; D is uncertain. Trimming took 2 bases from V and 5 from J, leaving 24 bases between them. CDR1 is MNHEY, CDR2 SVGAGI, per germline. The CDR3 length is 18 residues. The CDR3 DNA reads TGTGCCAGCAGTTACCTCGGGTCGCGGCCCGACCGGTTTGAGACCCAGTACTTC. As protein: CASSYLGSRPDRFETQYF.

Note on this clonotype: A far larger clone is one nucleotide away, so this likely arose from a read error. The chain joins TRBV7-9 to TRBJ2-5; TRBD1 or TRBD2 may be the D gene (5 bases each). The CDR3 sequence is 14 residues long. Germline-derived CDR1 and CDR2 are SEHNR and FQNEAQ (reference sequence). This chain's CDR3 is CASSLGGAQETRYF. DNA for the CDR3: TGTGCCAGCAGCTTAGGAGGGGCCCAAGAGACCCGGTACTTC.